This T cell receptor beta chain comes out of a study of CD8 T cells in Susac syndrome. Regarding the study as a whole: Only a relatively small number of individuals were included in the TCR sequencing and HLA analysis.

Random hexamers were used to reverse transcribe the RNA input (0.5 to 1 ug). With immunoSEQ multiplex PCR, TCR beta CDR3 was amplified across 54 Vbeta and 13 Jbeta. TCRdb called the immunoSEQ multiplex PCR reads again in MiXCR, with one record for every CDR3 protein. The sample yields about 300,000 distinct CDR3 sequences, 70% to 90% seen once. Sequencing of TCR beta was undertaken in CD8+ and CD4+ T cells derived from blood. TEMRA cells underwent FACS enrichment and CD8+ and CD4+ T cells underwent negative isolation. About this clonotype itself: Its specificity is unknown.

Germline V gives CDR1 LNHDA, CDR2 SQIVND (reference sequence). With V trimmed by 5 bases and J by 4 bases, 4 bases remained unmatched. This CDR3 has 15 residues. The chain is built from TRBV19 and TRBJ2-2, with TRBD2 matching over 10 bases. Sample: CD8+ T cells from PBMCs. The TCR comes from a human donor with multiple sclerosis. DNA for the CDR3: TGTGCCAGTAGTCTAGCGGGAGTCAGCACCGGGGAGCTGTTTTTT. Translated, it gives CASSLAGVSTGELFF.